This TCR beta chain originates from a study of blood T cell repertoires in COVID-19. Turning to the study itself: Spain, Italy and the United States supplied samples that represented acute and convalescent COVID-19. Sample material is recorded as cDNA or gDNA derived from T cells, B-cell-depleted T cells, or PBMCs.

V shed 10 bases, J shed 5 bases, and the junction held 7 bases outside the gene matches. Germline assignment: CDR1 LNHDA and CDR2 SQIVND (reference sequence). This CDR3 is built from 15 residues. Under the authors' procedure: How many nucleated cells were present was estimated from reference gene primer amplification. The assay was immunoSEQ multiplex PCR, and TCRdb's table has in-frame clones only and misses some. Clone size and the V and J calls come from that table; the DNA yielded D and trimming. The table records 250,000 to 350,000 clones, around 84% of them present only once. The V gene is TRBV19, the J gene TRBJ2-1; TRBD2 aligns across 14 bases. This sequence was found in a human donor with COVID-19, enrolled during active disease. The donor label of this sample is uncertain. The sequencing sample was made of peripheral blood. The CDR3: CATPWTSGRHNEQFF. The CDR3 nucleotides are TGTGCCACACCCTGGACTAGCGGGAGGCACAATGAGCAGTTCTTC.